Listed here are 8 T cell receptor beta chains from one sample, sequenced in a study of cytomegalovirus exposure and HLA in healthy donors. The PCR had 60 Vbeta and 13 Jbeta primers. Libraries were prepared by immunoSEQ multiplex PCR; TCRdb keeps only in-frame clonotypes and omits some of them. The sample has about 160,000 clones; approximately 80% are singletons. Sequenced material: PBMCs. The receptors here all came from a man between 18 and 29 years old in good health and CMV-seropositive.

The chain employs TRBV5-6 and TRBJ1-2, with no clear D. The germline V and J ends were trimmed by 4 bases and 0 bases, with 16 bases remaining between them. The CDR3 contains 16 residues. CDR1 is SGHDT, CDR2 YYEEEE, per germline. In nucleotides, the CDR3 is TGTGCCAGCAGCCCCGACGCTGGAGTTTCTAACTATGGCTACACCTTC. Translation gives CASSPDAGVSNYGYTF.

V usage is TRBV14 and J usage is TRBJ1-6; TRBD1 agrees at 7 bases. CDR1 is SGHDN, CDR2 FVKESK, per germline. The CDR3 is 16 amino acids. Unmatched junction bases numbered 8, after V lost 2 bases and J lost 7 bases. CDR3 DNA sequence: TGTGCCAGCAGCCAAAATACAGGGGCCGGGAATTCACCCCTCCACTTT. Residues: CASSQNTGAGNSPLHF.

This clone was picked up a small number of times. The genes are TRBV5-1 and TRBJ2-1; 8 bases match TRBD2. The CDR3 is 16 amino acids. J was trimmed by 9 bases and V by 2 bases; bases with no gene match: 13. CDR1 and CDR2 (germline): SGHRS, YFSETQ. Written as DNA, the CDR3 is TGCGCCAGCAGCTTCAACCCCCCCTCGGGAGGGGGTGAGCAGTTCTTC. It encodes CASSFNPPSGGGEQFF.

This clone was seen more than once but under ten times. The CDR3: CASSSLGYEQYF. CDR3 DNA sequence: TGTGCCAGCAGTTCCCTAGGCTACGAGCAGTACTTC. This chain joins TRBV5-4 and TRBJ2-7; no definite D call. This CDR3 has 12 residues. Trimming pared 5 bases from V and 3 bases from J, leaving 9 bases between. Per germline, CDR1 SGHNT and CDR2 YYREEE (reference sequence).

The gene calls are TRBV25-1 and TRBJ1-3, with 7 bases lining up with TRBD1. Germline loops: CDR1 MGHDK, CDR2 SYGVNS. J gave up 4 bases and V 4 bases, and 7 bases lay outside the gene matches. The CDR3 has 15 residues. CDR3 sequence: CASSGGQLAGNTIYF. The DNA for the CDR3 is TGTGCCAGCAGTGGGGGACAGTTAGCCGGAAACACCATATATTTT.

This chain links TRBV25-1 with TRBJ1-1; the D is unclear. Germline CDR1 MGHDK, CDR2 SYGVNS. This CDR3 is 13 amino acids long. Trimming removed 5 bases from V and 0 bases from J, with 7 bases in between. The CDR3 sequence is CASSSNLNTEAFF. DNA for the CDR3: TGTGCCAGCAGTTCGAACTTGAACACTGAAGCTTTCTTT.

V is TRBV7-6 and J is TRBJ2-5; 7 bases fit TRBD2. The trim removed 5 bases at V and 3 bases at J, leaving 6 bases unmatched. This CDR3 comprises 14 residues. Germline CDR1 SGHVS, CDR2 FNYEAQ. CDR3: CASSHLAEKETQYF. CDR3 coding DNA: TGTGCCAGCAGCCATCTAGCGGAAAAAGAGACCCAGTACTTC.

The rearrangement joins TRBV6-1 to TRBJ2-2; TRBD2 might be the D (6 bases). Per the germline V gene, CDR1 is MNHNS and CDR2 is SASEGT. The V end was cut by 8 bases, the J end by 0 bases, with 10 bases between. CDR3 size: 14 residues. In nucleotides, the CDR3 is TGTGCCAGCTCGGGGGTCGCGAACACCGGGGAGCTGTTTTTT. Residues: CASSGVANTGELFF.